This entry describes one T cell receptor beta chain. This clonotype was seen ten or more times. Its binding antigen is unknown. No base-level quality is on record; no much larger clone is a single base apart. V trim: 7 bases; J trim: 6 bases; unmatched bases: 13. Per the germline V gene (reference sequence), MNHEY is the CDR1 and SMNVEV is the CDR2. Spanning cysteine to phenylalanine, the CDR3 consists of 15 amino acids. CDR3 DNA is the only sequence kept; it has 45 bases, read in frame from the first base. A patient counted as having stable Graves' hyperthyroidism if no progression to ophthalmopathy occurred over 18 months of follow-up. The hyperthyroidism patients were between 18 and 65 years old and newly diagnosed, with a disease duration of less than 2 months. Patients with uncontrolled infections, other autoimmune diseases, pregnancy or lactation were excluded. Diagnoses relied on clinical symptoms, serum thyroxine and TRAb, thyroid ultrasound and orbital computed tomography. PBMCs were isolated from about 9 ml of fresh peripheral blood by Ficoll-Paque density gradient centrifugation. Total RNA was extracted with Trizol reagent, and quality was checked on an Agilent 2100 Bioanalyzer.

TCR beta CDR3 regions were amplified from RNA transcripts. For the first round of RT-PCR on the TCR CDR3, the HTBI primer set was used together with the Qiagen OneStep RT-PCR kit. Libraries were constructed in a second round of multiplex PCR, after which size selection and purification were performed. Sequencing of the libraries was done on an Illumina HiSeq2000 using paired-end 100 bp reads. The authors' pipeline ran thus. SOAPnuke was used to process the raw data, throwing out any read that contained adapters or uncalled bases, had a mean Phred below 15, or lacked an exact constant-primer or identifier match. High-quality paired reads were merged using COPE v1.2.5, and each unique nucleotide sequence was defined as a clonotype. MiTCR v1.1 was used to align the clonotypes against IMGT TRBV, TRBD and TRBJ reference segments. The analysis was restricted to V-J combinations with a frequency above 0.0001, which together covered roughly 99% of the repertoires. A TCS score was defined as the ratio between F50 (clonal expansion) and ExV (chaos), using BLOSUM62-based TCRdist between CDR3 peptides within each V-J. Welch's t-statistics and random forest reduced some 510 V-J features to about 12, which were used in a naive Bayes classifier (R e1071). Using fastp trimming at Q25 and MiXCR clonotype assembly, TCRdb reanalyzed the public sequencing data and kept in-frame beta chains. Rows with a matching CDR3 protein are joined into one entry that keeps the most common DNA and genes. None of the V and J calls come from the authors' own analysis; TCRdb made them. This sample is represented by around 560,000 distinct CDR3 sequences; 15% to 20% of them were singletons. The ten biggest clones cover approximately 18% of the sample.

This record comes from a study of T cells in Graves' hyperthyroidism and ophthalmopathy (dated by TCRdb to between 2018 and 2020). About the study as a whole: Peripheral blood samples were taken at initial diagnosis, before any treatment was given. To identify TCR V-J signatures that set the groups apart, the researchers used a discovery cohort of 100 patients, made up of roughly 45 with Graves' ophthalmopathy and some 58 with stable Graves' hyperthyroidism. Prospective prediction of ophthalmopathy was tested in an independent validation cohort of 18 to 20 hyperthyroidism patients and around 16 patients who later progressed to ophthalmopathy. The 100 discovery patients were divided at random into training and test sets in a 7:3 ratio. In roughly six Graves' hyperthyroidism patients, the study also compared T-cell repertoires from thyroid tissue with T-cell repertoires from blood. After sampling, hyperthyroidism patients received methimazole starting at 30 mg daily, and ophthalmopathy patients received high-dose intravenous methylprednisolone. TCR Vbeta CDR3 sequencing of roughly 140 peripheral blood samples (more than 40 ophthalmopathy, 75 to 80 hyperthyroidism and approximately 17 progressor patients) is reported in the paper. The paper's findings and limits, for the study overall: No statistical method was used to fix the sample size in advance, and group allocation was not hidden from the investigators. Blood samples also contained most of the expanded thyroid clonotypes (frequency above 0.001), which suggests that blood repertoires may reflect thyroid immune responses. A model built on a 13 V-J signature distinguished ophthalmopathy from stable hyperthyroidism, reaching about 89% sensitivity and 81% to 83% specificity in cross-validation and 80%/75% in testing. In validation, the model predicted progression to ophthalmopathy a median of approximately 6.3 months before onset, with approximately 68% sensitivity and more than 72% specificity.

The TCR sequence derives from a woman under 30 with Graves' hyperthyroidism. The V and J genes are TRBV27 and TRBJ2-7, with TRBD2 matching 9 junction bases. Material for sequencing was blood. Here is the DNA: TGTGCCAGCACCTCTATAGCGGGAGTCGGTCGCGAGCAGTACTTC. Its amino acids are CASTSIAGVGREQYF.